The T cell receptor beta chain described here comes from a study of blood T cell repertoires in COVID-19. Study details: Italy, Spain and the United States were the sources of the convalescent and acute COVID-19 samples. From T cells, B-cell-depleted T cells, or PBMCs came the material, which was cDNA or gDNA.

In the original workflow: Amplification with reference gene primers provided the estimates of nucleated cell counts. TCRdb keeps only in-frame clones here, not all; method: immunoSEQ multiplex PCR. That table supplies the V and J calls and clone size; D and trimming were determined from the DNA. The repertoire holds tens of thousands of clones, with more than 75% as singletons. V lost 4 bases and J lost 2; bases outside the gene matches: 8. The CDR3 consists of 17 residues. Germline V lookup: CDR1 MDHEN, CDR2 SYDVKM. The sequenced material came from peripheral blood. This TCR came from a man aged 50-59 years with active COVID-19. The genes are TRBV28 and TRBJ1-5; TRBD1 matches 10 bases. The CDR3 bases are TGTGCCAGCAGTTCAGGACAGGGGGGTTCGGGCAATCAGCCCCAGCATTTT. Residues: CASSSGQGGSGNQPQHF.